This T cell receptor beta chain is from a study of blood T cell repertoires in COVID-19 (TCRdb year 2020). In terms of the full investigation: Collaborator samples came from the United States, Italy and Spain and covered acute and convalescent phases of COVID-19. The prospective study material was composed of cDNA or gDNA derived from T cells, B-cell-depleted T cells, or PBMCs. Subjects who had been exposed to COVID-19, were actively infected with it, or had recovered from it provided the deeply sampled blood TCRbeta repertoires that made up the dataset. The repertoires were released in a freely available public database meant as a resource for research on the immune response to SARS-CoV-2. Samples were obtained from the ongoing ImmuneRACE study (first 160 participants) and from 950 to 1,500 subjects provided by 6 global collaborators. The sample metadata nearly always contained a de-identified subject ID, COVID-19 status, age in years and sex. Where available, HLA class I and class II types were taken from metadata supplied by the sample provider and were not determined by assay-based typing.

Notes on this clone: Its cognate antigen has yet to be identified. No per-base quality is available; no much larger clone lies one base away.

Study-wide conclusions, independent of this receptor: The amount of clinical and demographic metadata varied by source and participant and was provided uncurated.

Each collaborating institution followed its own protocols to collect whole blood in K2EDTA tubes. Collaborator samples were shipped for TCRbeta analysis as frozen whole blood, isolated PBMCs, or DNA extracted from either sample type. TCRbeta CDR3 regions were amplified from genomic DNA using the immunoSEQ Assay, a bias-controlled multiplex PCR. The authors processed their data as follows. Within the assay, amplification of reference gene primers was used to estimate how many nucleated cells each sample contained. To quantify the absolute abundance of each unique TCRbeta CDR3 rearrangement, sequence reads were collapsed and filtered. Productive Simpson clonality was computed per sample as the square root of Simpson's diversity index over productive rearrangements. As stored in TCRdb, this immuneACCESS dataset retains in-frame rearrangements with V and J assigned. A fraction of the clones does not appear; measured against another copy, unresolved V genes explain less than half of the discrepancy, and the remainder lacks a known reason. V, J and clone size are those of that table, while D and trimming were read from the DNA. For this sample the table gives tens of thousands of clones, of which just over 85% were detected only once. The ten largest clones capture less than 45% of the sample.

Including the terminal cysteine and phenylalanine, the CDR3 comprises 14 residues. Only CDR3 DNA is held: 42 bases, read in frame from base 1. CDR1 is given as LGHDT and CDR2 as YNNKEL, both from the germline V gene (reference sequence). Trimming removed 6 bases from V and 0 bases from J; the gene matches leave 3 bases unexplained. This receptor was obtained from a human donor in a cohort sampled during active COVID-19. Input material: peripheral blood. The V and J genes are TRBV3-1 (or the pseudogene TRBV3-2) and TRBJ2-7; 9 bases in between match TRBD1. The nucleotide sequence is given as TGTGCCAGCAGATCGACAGGGGGCTCCTACGAGCAGTACTTC. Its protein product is CASRSTGGSYEQYF.